One and the same sample provided the 10 T cell receptor beta chains below, sequenced in a study of blood T cell repertoires in COVID-19. This table comes from immunoSEQ multiplex PCR, and its TCRdb copy is limited to in-frame clones, with some not included. The sample carries about 65,000 clones, 65% to 85% recorded once. The source material was peripheral blood. The receptors derive from a human donor in a cohort sampled during active COVID-19.

The chain recombines TRBV24-1 with TRBJ1-1, with a weak D call TRBD1 (5 bases). The V gene lost 6 bases and the J gene lost 5 bases, with 12 bases spanning the gap. This CDR3 contains 13 residues. Germline CDR1 KGHDR, CDR2 SFDVKD. CDR3 DNA sequence: TGTGCCACCAGTCGCGGGGCAAGTACTGAAGCTTTCTTT. Translated, it gives CATSRGASTEAFF.

V usage is TRBV2 and J usage is TRBJ1-2; D remains unclear. The length of the CDR3 is 15 residues. Looked up from germline, CDR1 is SNHLY and CDR2 is FYNNEI. V shed 8 bases and J shed 0 bases, with 16 bases lying between them. The CDR3 coding sequence is TGTGCCAGCGGGGAAGGGCGCGGTCCTAACTATGGCTACACCTTC. Translated, it gives CASGEGRGPNYGYTF.

The rearrangement uses TRBV14 and TRBJ1-3; D possibly corresponds to TRBD1 (6 bases). The CDR3 loop spans 14 amino acids. Germline V gives CDR1 SGHDN, CDR2 FVKESK. Trimming left V 7 bases short and J 4 bases short, with 14 bases between. The CDR3, as DNA: TGTGCCAGCATGGACAGAGTAAAAGGAAACACCATATATTTT. Translation gives CASMDRVKGNTIYF.

V gene TRBV5-4 combines with J gene TRBJ1-2, with 8 bases that match TRBD1. The CDR3 runs to 15 residues. Germline V lookup: CDR1 SGHNT, CDR2 YYREEE (reference sequence). The V segment lost 4 bases and the J segment 6 bases; nucleotides outside the gene matches: 11. Here the CDR3 DNA reads TGTGCCAGCAGCCAAAATCACAGGGGGATGGATGGCTACACCTTC. It yields the protein CASSQNHRGMDGYTF.

The chain couples TRBV4-2 to TRBJ2-1; a possible D gene is TRBD2 (7 bases). Germline CDR1 LGHNA, CDR2 YNFKEQ. With 4 bases removed from V and 0 bases from J, the gap between germline ends came to 22 bases. There are 19 residues in the CDR3. As DNA, the CDR3 is TGTGCCAGCAGCCCTAGAACGGGGGGCGCCTCTTCCTCCTACAATGAGCAGTTCTTC. This codes for CASSPRTGGASSSYNEQFF.

V gene TRBV7-2 combines with J gene TRBJ2-7; D might be TRBD1 (6 bases). The CDR3 has 16 residues. V lost 2 bases, J lost 0 bases, and 14 bases lay in between. CDR1 is SGHTA, CDR2 FQGNSA, per germline. The CDR3 DNA sequence: TGTGCCAGCAGCTTAAGAGTGACAGGTAGCTCCTACGAGCAGTACTTC. Residues: CASSLRVTGSSYEQYF.

The rearrangement joins TRBV7-2 to TRBJ2-5, with D perhaps TRBD1 (6 bases). The CDR3 length is 15 residues. Trimming took 1 base from V and 2 from J, leaving 11 bases between them. The germline V gene has CDR1 SGHTA and CDR2 FQGNSA. CDR3 loop: CASSLEGVGQETQYF. CDR3 coding DNA: TGTGCCAGCAGCTTAGAGGGGGTGGGGCAAGAGACCCAGTACTTC. Based on the CDR3 plus reference TRBV7-2 and TRBJ2-5, the full variable domain is GAGVSQSPSNKVTEKGKDVELRCDPISGHTALYWYRQSLGQGLEFLIYFQGNSAPDKSGLPSDRFSAERTGGSVSTLTIQRTQQEDSAVYLCASSLEGVGQETQYFGPGTRLLVL.

V gene TRBV3-1 (or the pseudogene TRBV3-2) combines with J gene TRBJ2-3; no definite D call. CDR1 and CDR2 from the germline V gene are LGHDT and YNNKEL (reference sequence). The CDR3 contains 13 residues. The V end lost 4 bases, the J end lost 0 bases, and 5 bases lay between the germline ends. CDR3 sequence reads: CASSRGSTDTQYF. The CDR3 nucleotides are TGTGCCAGCAGCCGCGGCAGCACAGATACGCAGTATTTT.

V and J are TRBV19 and TRBJ1-5, with D maybe TRBD1 (6 bases). CDR3 size: 17 residues. The ends were cut back, 3 bases at V and 1 base at J, with 16 bases in the middle. Germline-derived CDR1 and CDR2 are LNHDA and SQIVND (reference sequence). The CDR3 DNA reads TGTGCCAGTAGTATCCCCCTGACAGGTGGGAGCAATCAGCCCCAGCATTTT. Its translation is CASSIPLTGGSNQPQHF.

The rearrangement uses TRBV12-3 or TRBV12-4 and TRBJ1-3; D uncertain. This CDR3 is 13 amino acids long. Trimming cost V 3 bases and J 0 bases, with 3 bases left between them. The CDR3 DNA reads as TGTGCCAGCAGTTTGAGCTCTGGAAACACCATATATTTT. This sequence encodes CASSLSSGNTIYF.